This TCR beta chain was observed in a study of cytomegalovirus exposure and HLA in healthy donors. Regarding the study as a whole: That first-cohort TCR clusters tended to co-occur in the 120 or so validation repertoires was found in a later analysis. With high specificity and sensitivity, the classifier reportedly diagnosed cytomegalovirus status. According to the study, roughly 180 TCR beta chains were cytomegalovirus-associated.

Per the germline V gene, CDR1 is SGDLS and CDR2 is YYNGEE. This CDR3 is built from 18 residues. V was clipped by 0 bases and J by 0 bases, with 18 bases between them. For this clone: As yet, its antigen is unknown.

The donors belonged to the roughly 120-subject validation cohort, separate from the roughly 650-subject first cohort. Repertoires were generated with immunoSEQ multiplex PCR, while TCRdb's copy carries only in-frame clones and drops some. This table holds about 68,000 clones, around 90% found once. The sequence derives from a man younger than 30 in good health and CMV-seronegative. The sample taken for sequencing was PBMCs. This chain uses TRBV9 with TRBJ1-1, with D possibly matching TRBD1 (6 bases). In nucleotides, the CDR3 is TGTGCCAGCAGCGTAGCCCCGGGCCTACAGGGAATGAACACTGAAGCTTTCTTT. This encodes CASSVAPGLQGMNTEAFF.